The clone carrying this T cell receptor (beta chain) was recorded at least ten times. The antigen is unknown. V lost 5 bases to trimming and J lost 7 bases; unmatched junction nucleotides: 12. The CDR3 spans 15 residues. Germline V CDR1 and CDR2: MGHRA, YSYEKL. TCRdb fed the multiplex PCR reads into MiXCR, producing one record per CDR3 protein. This sample yields 160,000 or so distinct CDR3 sequences, of which 25% to 40% are seen a single time; less than 4% belongs to the top ten. These data come from a study of breast tumors, draining lymph nodes, adjacent tissues. Whole-study findings and limits: Tumor repertoires ranked between lymph nodes and nontumor tissue in diversity, with V and J gene preferences. Findings are consistent with lymph node origin and intratumoral expansion of most tumor T cells.

Breast cancer patients provided tissue from their axillary draining lymph nodes. This clonotype was obtained from a female donor with breast cancer. Some clones in this sample may be carry-over from other donors' samples. This chain joins TRBV4-1 and TRBJ2-3, with 7 bases fitting TRBD1. The sequenced sample consisted of axillary lymph node tissue. The CDR3 sequence: CASSVDRWGQYTQYF. The CDR3 bases are TGCGCCAGCAGCGTGGACAGGTGGGGCCAGTATACGCAGTATTTT.